One and the same sample provided the 28 T cell receptor beta chains below, sequenced in a study of blood T cell repertoires in COVID-19. The repertoire was sequenced with immunoSEQ multiplex PCR; TCRdb's copy has only in-frame clones and lacks some. The table shows about 75,000 clones, with roughly 84% occurring only once. The source material was peripheral blood. The receptors derive from a woman aged 50 to 65 with acute or convalescent COVID-19.

DNA of the CDR3: TGTGCCAGCAGCCCTCCCAGGACAACCGGGGGGGATGAGCAGTTCTTC. This translates into CASSPPRTTGGDEQFF. J is TRBJ2-1 and V is TRBV7-9; 8 bases line up with TRBD2. Germline CDR1 SEHNR, CDR2 FQNEAQ (reference sequence). V shed 5 bases and J 8 bases; nucleotides not matched to a gene: 14. The length of the CDR3 is 16 residues.

This rearrangement joins TRBV25-1 to TRBJ1-1, with D possibly being TRBD1 (5 bases). Trimming shortened V by 2 bases and J by 6 bases, and 7 bases separated the two germline ends. CDR1 and CDR2 from the germline V gene are MGHDK and SYGVNS. The CDR3 is 12 residues long. CDR3 sequence: CASSERGSEAFF. The DNA of the CDR3 is TGTGCCAGCAGTGAAAGGGGATCTGAAGCTTTCTTT.

V gene TRBV3-1 (or the pseudogene TRBV3-2) combines with J gene TRBJ2-2; 8 positions agree with TRBD1. The trim removed 6 bases at V and 6 bases at J, leaving 9 bases unmatched. CDR1 and CDR2 (germline): LGHDT, YNNKEL (reference sequence). The CDR3 runs 15 residues. The CDR3 sequence is CASRKQGERAGELFF. The CDR3 DNA reads as TGTGCCAGCAGAAAACAGGGGGAGCGAGCCGGGGAGCTGTTTTTT.

The CDR3: CASSPGLAGPLDTQYF. DNA of the CDR3: TGTGCCAGCAGCCCGGGACTAGCGGGCCCGCTGGATACGCAGTATTTT. The V call is TRBV5-4, the J call TRBJ2-3, with 12 bases aligning to TRBD2. The CDR3 totals 16 residues. The germline V gene has CDR1 SGHNT and CDR2 YYREEE (reference sequence). With 4 bases clipped from V and 6 bases from J, the junction kept 9 bases outside the gene matches.

This clone has just one count. V and J are TRBV19 and TRBJ1-5; D is perhaps TRBD1 (6 bases). Germline-derived CDR1 and CDR2 are LNHDA and SQIVND (reference sequence). The CDR3 consists of 15 residues. V lost 1 base and J lost 6, with 13 bases in between. CDR3 protein: CASSIVTGGGQPQHF. DNA for the CDR3: TGTGCCAGTAGTATAGTTACGGGGGGCGGTCAGCCCCAGCATTTT.

This clone was detected once. V and J are TRBV5-4 and TRBJ2-7; 7 nucleotides match TRBD1. CDR1 and CDR2 from the germline V gene are SGHNT and YYREEE (reference sequence). CDR3 size: 15 residues. The J segment lost 1 base and the V segment lost 4 bases, leaving 8 bases of the junction unmatched. The CDR3 loop reads CASSTTGEGSYEQYF. The CDR3 DNA sequence: TGTGCCAGCAGCACCACAGGGGAAGGGTCCTACGAGCAGTACTTC.

This chain joins TRBV4-3 and TRBJ2-3, with D maybe TRBD2 (6 bases). The CDR3 length is 15 residues. In germline, CDR1 is LGHNA, CDR2 YSLEER. V dropped 1 base and J dropped 5 bases, with 13 bases sitting between them. The CDR3 spells CASSQGRVGRDTQYF. CDR3 sequence (DNA): TGCGCCAGCAGCCAAGGGAGGGTAGGGCGAGATACGCAGTATTTT.

The chain couples TRBV19 to TRBJ1-2; D remains unclear. Germline CDR1 reads LNHDA; CDR2 reads SQIVND (reference sequence). The V end lost 10 bases, the J end lost 8 bases, and 20 bases lay between the germline ends. The CDR3 length is 13 residues. The CDR3 DNA follows: TGTGCCACCACACAACAGCTGGAAGGAGGCTACACCTTC. It yields the protein CATTQQLEGGYTF.

The V call is TRBV4-2, the J call TRBJ2-2; D call uncertain. The CDR3 runs to 16 residues. Germline CDR1 and CDR2: LGHNA and YNFKEQ. V was cut by 4 bases and J by 7 bases, with 19 bases left in between. This CDR3 reads CASSPAAANEYGELFF. The CDR3, as DNA: TGTGCCAGCAGCCCCGCGGCCGCTAATGAATACGGGGAGCTGTTTTTT.

The V gene is TRBV7-2, the J gene TRBJ2-5; TRBD2 aligns across 10 bases. This CDR3 spans 15 amino acids. With 2 bases clipped from V and 5 bases from J, the junction kept 5 bases outside the gene matches. The germline V gene has CDR1 SGHTA and CDR2 FQGNSA. This CDR3 is CASSLQRGGAETQYF. CDR3 DNA: TGTGCCAGCAGCTTACAGCGGGGGGGAGCGGAGACCCAGTACTTC.

J is TRBJ2-1 and V is TRBV5-4; D not certain. Deletions cut 0 bases from V and 12 bases from J, with 10 bases between. The CDR3 is 12 amino acids. Per germline, CDR1 SGHNT and CDR2 YYREEE (reference sequence). CDR3 protein: CASSLDRFGQFF. Written as DNA, the CDR3 is TGTGCCAGCAGCTTGGACAGATTCGGGCAGTTCTTC.

This chain connects TRBV11-3 to TRBJ2-2; 9 bases match TRBD1. CDR3 length: 15 residues. V shed 5 bases, J shed 1 base, and the junction held 2 bases outside the gene matches. Germline assignment: CDR1 SGHNT and CDR2 YENEEA. DNA for the CDR3: TGTGCCAGCAGCAGGGGACAGGGGAACACCGGGGAGCTGTTTTTT. Its translation: CASSRGQGNTGELFF.

This rearrangement joins TRBV6-2 or TRBV6-3 to TRBJ1-6; 7 bases line up with TRBD1. This CDR3 comprises 15 residues. The J segment lost 8 bases and the V segment lost 6 bases, leaving 10 bases of the junction unmatched. Germline CDR1 reads MNHEY; CDR2 reads SVGEGT. The CDR3 sequence is CASSLERRGHSPLHF. DNA for the CDR3: TGTGCCAGCAGCCTCGAGAGGAGGGGGCATTCACCCCTCCACTTT.

The chain recombines TRBV24-1 with TRBJ2-7; a weak D match, TRBD1 (5 bases). V lost 6 bases to trimming and J lost 1 base, with 9 bases between them. CDR3 length: 13 residues. CDR1 is KGHDR, CDR2 SFDVKD, per germline. This CDR3 is CATSPRDSYEQYF. As DNA, the CDR3 is TGTGCCACCAGTCCCAGGGATTCCTACGAGCAGTACTTC.

The V gene is TRBV6-2 or TRBV6-3, the J gene TRBJ2-2, with 12 bases aligning to TRBD2. CDR1 is MNHEY, CDR2 SVGEGT, per germline. V lost 5 bases, J lost 8 bases, and 12 bases stayed unmatched. The CDR3 is 17 residues long. In nucleotides, the CDR3 is TGTGCCAGCAGTCCCCTTAGACTAGCGGGAGCGGTGGGGGAGCTGTTTTTT. As protein: CASSPLRLAGAVGELFF.

The sample holds one count of this clone. The gene calls are TRBV28 and TRBJ2-7, with a tentative D call TRBD1 (6 bases). Trimming cost V 4 bases and J 7 bases, with 11 bases left between them. The CDR3 consists of 12 residues. Germline CDR1 reads MDHEN; CDR2 reads SYDVKM. The CDR3 here is CASSYRAREQYF. Written as DNA, the CDR3 is TGTGCCAGCAGTTACAGGGCTAGGGAGCAGTACTTC.

The V call is TRBV15, the J call TRBJ2-3, with a possible D match to TRBD2 (5 bases). With 5 bases removed from V and 4 bases from J, the gap between germline ends came to 16 bases. Germline CDR1 reads LNHNV; CDR2 reads YYDKDF (reference sequence). This CDR3 has 15 residues. As DNA, the CDR3 is TGTGCCACCAGCCCGACACTAGACGCTTCAGATACGCAGTATTTT. Amino acid sequence: CATSPTLDASDTQYF.

This chain links TRBV3-1 (or the pseudogene TRBV3-2) with TRBJ1-5, with 7 positions matching TRBD1. J was trimmed by 3 bases and V by 6 bases; bases with no gene match: 5. The CDR3 sequence is 14 residues long. Germline-derived CDR1 and CDR2 are LGHDT and YNNKEL (reference sequence). CDR3 coding DNA: TGTGCCAGCAGTCCACAGGGGTTCAATCAGCCCCAGCATTTT. Amino acid sequence: CASSPQGFNQPQHF.

This chain connects TRBV6-2 or TRBV6-3 to TRBJ1-1, with a weak D call TRBD1 (6 bases). This CDR3 spans 15 amino acids. Between the trimmed V and J ends, which lost 0 bases and 4 bases, there was a span of 12 bases. Per germline, CDR1 MNHEY and CDR2 SVGEGT. CDR3 protein: CASSYSYRVGTEAFF. The CDR3 coding sequence is TGTGCCAGCAGTTACTCGTACAGGGTCGGCACTGAAGCTTTCTTT.

V is TRBV5-1 and J is TRBJ2-2; TRBD2 might be the D (5 bases). This CDR3 has 14 amino acids. Trimming stripped 4 bases from V and 7 bases from J, with 14 bases between. The germline gives CDR1 SGHRS, CDR2 YFSETQ. The CDR3 sequence: CASSLSALGGELFF. The CDR3 DNA sequence: TGCGCCAGCAGCCTTAGCGCTTTGGGCGGGGAGCTGTTTTTT.

Only a few counts were recorded for this clone. This chain connects TRBV19 to TRBJ2-7; D is possibly TRBD2 (5 bases). Trimming cost V 8 bases and J 6 bases, with 14 bases left between them. Germline V gene lookup returns CDR1 LNHDA and CDR2 SQIVND (reference sequence). The CDR3 has 12 residues. The CDR3 sequence is CASGSSALEQYF. CDR3 DNA sequence: TGTGCCAGTGGGAGTTCCGCCCTCGAGCAGTACTTC.

This chain links TRBV2 with TRBJ2-5; TRBD1 matches 8 bases. Germline trimming cut 7 bases from V and 4 bases from J; bases unmatched to any gene: 8. CDR3 size: 14 residues. Per the germline V gene, CDR1 is SNHLY and CDR2 is FYNNEI. CDR3 DNA: TGTGCCAGCACCCGCGACAGGGGTAGAGAGACCCAGTACTTC. Translating it yields CASTRDRGRETQYF. Full variable domain (missing parts from reference TRBV2 and TRBJ2-5): EPEVTQTPSHQVTQMGQEVILRCVPISNHLYFYWYRQILGQKVEFLVSFYNNEISEKSEIFDDQFSVERPDGSNFTLKIRSTKLEDSAMYFCASTRDRGRETQYFGPGTRLLVL.

The chain recombines TRBV29-1 with TRBJ1-2, with a possible D match to TRBD1 (5 bases). V was trimmed by 7 bases and J by 3 bases, leaving 15 bases between them. This CDR3 comprises 13 residues. Looked up from germline, CDR1 is SQVTM and CDR2 is ANQGSEA. Written as DNA, the CDR3 is TGCAGCGGTCAGGGCTGGGGCGACTATGGCTACACCTTC. Amino acids: CSGQGWGDYGYTF.

This rearrangement joins TRBV11-2 to TRBJ2-3, with TRBD2 identical over 9 bases. With V trimmed by 6 bases and J by 0 bases, 10 bases remained unmatched. This CDR3 contains 17 residues. Germline V CDR1 and CDR2: SGHAT, FQNNGV. This chain's CDR3 is CASRNGAGGFSTDTQYF. The CDR3 region has the DNA TGTGCCAGCAGGAACGGGGCGGGAGGGTTTAGCACAGATACGCAGTATTTT.

The rearrangement joins TRBV13 to TRBJ2-3; 14 positions match TRBD2. Trimming at V came to 5 bases and at J to 3 bases, leaving 4 bases not matched to a gene. Germline V CDR1 and CDR2: PRHDT, FYEKMQ (reference sequence). The CDR3 consists of 16 residues. In DNA, the CDR3 is TGTGCCAGCAGCCCAAGGACTAGCGGGAGGACAGATACGCAGTATTTT. Translation: CASSPRTSGRTDTQYF.

This chain connects TRBV7-2 to TRBJ2-7, with a possible D match to TRBD2 (6 bases). The V end lost 5 bases, the J end lost 1 base, and 12 bases lay between the germline ends. Per germline, CDR1 SGHTA and CDR2 FQGNSA. The CDR3 consists of 14 residues. CDR3 sequence reads: CASSPGTSSYEQYF. The CDR3 DNA follows: TGTGCCAGCAGCCCTGGGACTTCGTCCTACGAGCAGTACTTC.

V is TRBV7-2 and J is TRBJ2-7, with 10 bases lining up with TRBD2. With V trimmed by 1 base and J by 4 bases, 1 base remained unmatched. The CDR3 has 14 amino acids. Germline CDR1 and CDR2: SGHTA and FQGNSA. In DNA form, the CDR3 reads TGTGCCAGCAGCTTAGTAGCGGGGGGATACGAGCAGTACTTC. It translates to CASSLVAGGYEQYF.

This clone was counted once. The CDR3 spells CASGLAGSPGGYEQYF. The CDR3 DNA follows: TGTGCCAGCGGGCTAGCGGGCTCCCCCGGGGGGTACGAGCAGTACTTC. The J gene is TRBJ2-7, the V gene TRBV28, with 8 positions matching TRBD2. Trimming cost V 8 bases and J 4 bases; bases outside gene matches: 16. Looked up from germline, CDR1 is MDHEN and CDR2 is SYDVKM. The CDR3 is 16 amino acids.